This TCR beta chain was obtained from a study of blood T cells in healthy people across ages. Study conclusions and caveats: Long-lived and aged donors differed, with more naive CD4+ cells and higher diversity in the long-lived.

The CDR3 is 16 amino acids. The V gene's germline CDR1 is MNHEY and CDR2 SMNVEV (reference sequence). V was shortened by 5 bases and J by 0 bases, with 16 bases between the two germline ends. A J-beta primer mix and a sample-barcoded 5' primer were used in a second PCR of about 7 to 12 cycles. Tags on each cDNA molecule came from a template-switch adaptor with 12 random nucleotides. There were at least 2.5 million CDR3-containing paired-end reads obtained from each sample. In TCRdb, the 5' RACE reads were re-called with MiXCR into one record per CDR3 protein. The repertoire includes 1.2 million to 1.5 million distinct CDR3 sequences, approximately 59% of them detected once, and roughly 7% sits in the top ten. As concerns this clonotype: Its antigen is as yet unknown.

This receptor was obtained from a man aged 18 to 30 in good health. The sequencing input was blood. The rearrangement uses TRBV27 and TRBJ1-1, with D uncertain. The CDR3 DNA reads as TGTGCCAGCAGTGCAAGCAGGCCGATCATGAACACTGAAGCTTTCTTT. It encodes CASSASRPIMNTEAFF.